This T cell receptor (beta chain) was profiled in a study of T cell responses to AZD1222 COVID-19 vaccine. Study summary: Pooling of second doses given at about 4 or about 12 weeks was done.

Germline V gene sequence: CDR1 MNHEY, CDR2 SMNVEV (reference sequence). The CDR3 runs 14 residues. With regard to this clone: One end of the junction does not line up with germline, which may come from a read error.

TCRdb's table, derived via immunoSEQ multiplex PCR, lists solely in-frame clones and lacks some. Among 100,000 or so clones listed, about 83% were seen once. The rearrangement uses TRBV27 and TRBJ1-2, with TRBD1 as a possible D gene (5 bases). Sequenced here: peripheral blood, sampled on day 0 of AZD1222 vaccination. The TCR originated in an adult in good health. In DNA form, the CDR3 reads TGTGCCAGCAGTTTAGACAGCGATAACTATGGCTACATCTTC. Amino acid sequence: CASSLDSDNYGYIF.